The TCR beta chain under discussion was sequenced for a study of glioma-infiltrating T cells. TCR alpha and beta CDR3 regions were amplified from RNA using iRepertoire nested multiplex PCR. TCRdb passed the multiplex PCR reads through MiXCR, listing each CDR3 protein once. The sample lists about 130,000 distinct CDR3 sequences; roughly 24% were seen once. Points on this clonotype: With a much larger clone just one base away, this may be a read error.

The TCR sequence derives from a human donor with low-grade glioma or glioblastoma, undergoing nonglioma brain surgery, or in good health (not recorded which). Sequenced input: glioma tissue, nonneoplastic brain tissue, or PBMCs (not recorded which).

The CDR3 DNA is TGTGCCAGCAGTTACTCGATTGCCGGGGGCGGCCCCTACGAGCAGTACTTC. Encoded protein: CASSYSIAGGGPYEQYF. This chain connects TRBV6-6 to TRBJ2-7; either TRBD1 or TRBD2 may supply D (6 bases each). The germline V gene has CDR1 MNHNY and CDR2 SVGAGI (reference sequence). The V gene lost 0 bases and the J gene lost 2 bases, with 17 bases spanning the gap. The CDR3 totals 17 residues.